These 5 T cell receptor beta chains were all obtained from the same sample, sequenced in a study of human T cells and chemical hapten exposure. In TCRdb, the RACE reads were re-called with MiXCR into one record per CDR3 protein. The table has roughly 60,000 distinct CDR3 sequences, around 12% seen once. The time point is: patch test 3, about 24 weeks after DPC sensitization. Treatment in this sample: therapeutic diphenylcyclopropenone sensitization with weekly scalp DPC. The material sequenced was whole blood, taken in connection with sensitization to the hapten diphenylcyclopropenone (DPC). These receptors originate from a man aged 30 to 39 with alopecia areata. Some clones in this sample may be carry-over from other donors' samples.

This clonotype was detected once. V gene TRBV5-1 combines with J gene TRBJ2-3; 7 positions agree with TRBD1. The CDR3 contains 16 residues. Per germline, CDR1 SGHRS and CDR2 YFSETQ. After removal of 0 bases from V and 2 bases from J, the junction contained 6 bases not matched to a gene. In DNA, the CDR3 is TGCGCCAGCAGCTTGGGTTGGGACAGATCCACAGATACGCAGTATTTT. This sequence encodes CASSLGWDRSTDTQYF.

This clonotype occurred many times. This chain connects TRBV7-2 to TRBJ1-1, with 10 bases fitting TRBD1. CDR1 and CDR2 (germline): SGHTA, FQGNSA. The CDR3 has 15 residues. The J segment lost 6 bases and the V segment lost 5 bases, leaving 9 bases of the junction unmatched. As DNA, the CDR3 is TGTGCCAGCAGCAGCCGGGACAGGGGATCTGCTGAAGCTTTCTTT. The encoded protein is CASSSRDRGSAEAFF.

This clonotype has only a few counts. The CDR3 DNA is TGTGCCAGCAGCTTTGGGCAGGGTATAGATACGCAGTATTTT. Protein: CASSFGQGIDTQYF. The chain uses TRBV5-5 and TRBJ2-3; TRBD1 is a possible D gene (5 bases). CDR1 and CDR2 (germline): SGHKS, YYEKEE (reference sequence). V gave up 2 bases and J gave up 5 bases, with 12 bases separating them. This CDR3 has 14 amino acids.

A few counts support this clonotype. This chain uses TRBV20-1 with TRBJ1-2; TRBD1 might be the D (6 bases). This CDR3 has 11 residues. CDR1 is DFQATT and CDR2 is SNEGSKA in the germline V gene (reference sequence). V gave up 7 bases and J gave up 6 bases, with 12 bases separating them. CDR3 DNA sequence: TGCAGTGGGGGGCAATCCGATGGCTACACCTTC. Amino acid sequence: CSGGQSDGYTF.

In its sample, this clonotype was seen a few times. V gene TRBV9 combines with J gene TRBJ1-6; D uncertain. Germline assignment: CDR1 SGDLS and CDR2 YYNGEE. V was shortened by 4 bases and J by 10 bases, with 12 bases between the two germline ends. The CDR3 has 13 amino acids. CDR3 nucleotides: TGTGCCAGCAGCCCACCAGGTGGCTCACCCCTCCACTTT. Its protein product is CASSPPGGSPLHF.